This T cell receptor (beta chain) was identified during a study of blood T cell repertoires in COVID-19. Study at large: From the United States, Italy and Spain came samples of acute and convalescent COVID-19. From T cells, B-cell-depleted T cells, or PBMCs came the material, which was cDNA or gDNA.

Under the authors' procedure: How many nucleated cells were present was estimated from reference gene primer amplification. Method: immunoSEQ multiplex PCR; TCRdb's copy keeps in-frame clones and lacks some. For V, J and clone size, that table is used; D and trimming come from the DNA. In the table there are about 160,000 clones, 93% of which are singletons. The sample was peripheral blood. This receptor was taken from a woman in her fifties or sixties with COVID-19, enrolled during active disease.

Here the CDR3 reads CSAFTGGGSYNEQFF. The CDR3 DNA reads TGCAGCGCGTTTACAGGGGGCGGCTCCTACAATGAGCAGTTCTTC. The rearrangement joins TRBV29-1 to TRBJ2-1, with TRBD1 matching 9 bases. CDR1 and CDR2 from the germline V gene are SQVTM and ANQGSEA. The CDR3 is made up of 15 amino acids. Trimming at V came to 7 bases and at J to 0 bases, leaving 7 bases not matched to a gene.